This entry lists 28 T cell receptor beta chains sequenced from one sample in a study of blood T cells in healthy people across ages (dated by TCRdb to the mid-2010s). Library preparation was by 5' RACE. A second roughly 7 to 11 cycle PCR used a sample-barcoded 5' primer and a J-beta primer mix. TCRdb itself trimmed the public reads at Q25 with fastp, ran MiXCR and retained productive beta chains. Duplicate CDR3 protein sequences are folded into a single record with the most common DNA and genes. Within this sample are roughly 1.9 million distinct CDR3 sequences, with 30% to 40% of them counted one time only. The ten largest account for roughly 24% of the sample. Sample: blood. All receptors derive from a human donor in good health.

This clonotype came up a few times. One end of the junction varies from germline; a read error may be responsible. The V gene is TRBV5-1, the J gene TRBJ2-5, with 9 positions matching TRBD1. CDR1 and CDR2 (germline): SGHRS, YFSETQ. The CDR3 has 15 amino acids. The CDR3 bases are TGCGCCAGCAGCCCGGAAACAGGGGGCCAAGAGGCCCAGTACTTC. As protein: CASSPETGGQEAQYF.

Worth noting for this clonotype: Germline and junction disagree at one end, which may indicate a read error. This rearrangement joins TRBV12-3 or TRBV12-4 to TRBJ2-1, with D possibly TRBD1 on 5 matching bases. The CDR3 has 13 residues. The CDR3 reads CASSRQTNNGQFF. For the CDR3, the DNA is TGTGCCAGCAGCCGACAGACGAACAATGGGCAGTTCTTC.

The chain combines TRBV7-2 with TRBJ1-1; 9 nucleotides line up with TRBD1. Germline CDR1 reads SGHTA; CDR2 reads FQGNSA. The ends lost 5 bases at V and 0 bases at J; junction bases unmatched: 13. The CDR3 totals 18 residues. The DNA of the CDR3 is TGTGCCAGCAGCCCTCGGACAGGGACAGGGCTAATGAACACTGAAGCTTTCTTT. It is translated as CASSPRTGTGLMNTEAFF.

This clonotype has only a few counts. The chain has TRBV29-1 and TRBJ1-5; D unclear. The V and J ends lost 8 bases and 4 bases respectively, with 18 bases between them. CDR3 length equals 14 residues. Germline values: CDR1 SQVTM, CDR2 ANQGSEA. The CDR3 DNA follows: TGCAGCACATGGGGTCGGGGTTTTAATCAGCCCCAGCATTTT. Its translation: CSTWGRGFNQPQHF.

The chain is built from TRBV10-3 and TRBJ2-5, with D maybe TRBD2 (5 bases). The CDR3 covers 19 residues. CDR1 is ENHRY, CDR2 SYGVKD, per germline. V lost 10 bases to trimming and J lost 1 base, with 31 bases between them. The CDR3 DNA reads TGTGCCACCGACTCAGGAGGCCCCAGGATGAAGGATTTCCAAGAGACCCAGTACTTC. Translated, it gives CATDSGGPRMKDFQETQYF.

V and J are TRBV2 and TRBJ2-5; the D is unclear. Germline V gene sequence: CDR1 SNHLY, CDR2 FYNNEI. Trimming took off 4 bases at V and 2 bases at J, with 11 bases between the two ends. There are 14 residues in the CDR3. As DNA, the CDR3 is TGTGCCAGCAGTGGGCTGTTCCGGCAAGAGACCCAGTACTTC. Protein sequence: CASSGLFRQETQYF.

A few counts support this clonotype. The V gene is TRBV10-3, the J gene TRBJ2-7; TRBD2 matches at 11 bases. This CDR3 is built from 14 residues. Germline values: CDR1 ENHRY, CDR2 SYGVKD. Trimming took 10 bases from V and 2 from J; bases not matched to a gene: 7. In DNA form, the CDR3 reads TGTGCCACCCTCGGGACTAGCGGCCCCTACGAGCAGTACTTC. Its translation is CATLGTSGPYEQYF.

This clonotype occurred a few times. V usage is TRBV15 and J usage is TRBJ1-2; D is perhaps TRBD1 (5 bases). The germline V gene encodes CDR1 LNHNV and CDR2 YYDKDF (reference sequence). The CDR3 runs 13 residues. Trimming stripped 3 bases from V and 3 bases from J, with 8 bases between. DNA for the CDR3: TGTGCCACCAGCAGTGACAGATACTATGGCTACACCTTC. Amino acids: CATSSDRYYGYTF.

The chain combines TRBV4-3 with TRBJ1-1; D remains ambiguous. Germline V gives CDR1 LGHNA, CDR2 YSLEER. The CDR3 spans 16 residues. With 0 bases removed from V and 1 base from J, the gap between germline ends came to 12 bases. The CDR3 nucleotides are TGCGCCAGCAGCCAAGACGAAGAAACAGAGAACACTGAAGCTTTCTTT. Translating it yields CASSQDEETENTEAFF.

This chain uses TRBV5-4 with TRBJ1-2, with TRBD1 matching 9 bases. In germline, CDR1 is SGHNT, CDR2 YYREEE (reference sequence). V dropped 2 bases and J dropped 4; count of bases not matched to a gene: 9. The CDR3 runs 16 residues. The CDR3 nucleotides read TGTGCCAGCAGCTTTCTAACCGAACAGGGGGCCTATGGCTACACCTTC. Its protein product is CASSFLTEQGAYGYTF.

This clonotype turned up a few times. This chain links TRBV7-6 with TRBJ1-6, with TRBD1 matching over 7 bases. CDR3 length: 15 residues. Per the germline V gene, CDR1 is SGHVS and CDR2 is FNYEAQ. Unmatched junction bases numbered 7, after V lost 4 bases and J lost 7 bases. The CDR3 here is CASSSQTGLNSPLHF. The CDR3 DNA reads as TGTGCCAGCAGCTCACAGACAGGGCTGAATTCACCCCTCCACTTT.

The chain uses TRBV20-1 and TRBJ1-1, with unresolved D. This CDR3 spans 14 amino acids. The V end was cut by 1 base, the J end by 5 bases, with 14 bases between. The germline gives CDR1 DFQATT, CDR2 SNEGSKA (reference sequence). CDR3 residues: CSARGLRRWTEAFF. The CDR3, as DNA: TGCAGTGCTAGAGGTCTCCGGAGATGGACTGAAGCTTTCTTT.

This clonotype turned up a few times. In DNA form, the CDR3 reads TGTGCCAGCAGGAACTTCAACGGGGGGGCAGAGACCCAGTACTTC. Translating it yields CASRNFNGGAETQYF. The genes are TRBV7-8 and TRBJ2-5; 8 bases align to TRBD2. V dropped 6 bases and J dropped 4; count of bases not matched to a gene: 10. The CDR3 sequence is 15 residues long. Germline V gene lookup returns CDR1 SGHVS and CDR2 FQNEAQ.

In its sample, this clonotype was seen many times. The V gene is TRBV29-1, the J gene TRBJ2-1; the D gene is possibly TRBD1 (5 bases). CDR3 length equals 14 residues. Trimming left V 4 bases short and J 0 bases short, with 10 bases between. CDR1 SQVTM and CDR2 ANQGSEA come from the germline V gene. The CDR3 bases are TGCAGCGTTGTGGCAGGGTTCTCCTACAATGAGCAGTTCTTC. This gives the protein CSVVAGFSYNEQFF.

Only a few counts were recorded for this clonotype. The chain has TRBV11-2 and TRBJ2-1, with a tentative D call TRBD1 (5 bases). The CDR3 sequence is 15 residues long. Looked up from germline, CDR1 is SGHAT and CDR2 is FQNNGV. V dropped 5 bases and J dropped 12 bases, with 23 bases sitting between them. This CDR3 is CASSPLRTTEPGQFF. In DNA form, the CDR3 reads TGTGCCAGCAGCCCCTTGAGGACAACCGAACCAGGGCAGTTCTTC.

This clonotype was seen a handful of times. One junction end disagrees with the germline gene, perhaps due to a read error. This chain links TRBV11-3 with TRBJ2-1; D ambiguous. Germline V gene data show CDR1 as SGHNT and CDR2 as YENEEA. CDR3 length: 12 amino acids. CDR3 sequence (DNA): TGTGCCAGCAACTTACGTCAGAATGAGCAGTTCTTC. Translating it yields CASNLRQNEQFF.

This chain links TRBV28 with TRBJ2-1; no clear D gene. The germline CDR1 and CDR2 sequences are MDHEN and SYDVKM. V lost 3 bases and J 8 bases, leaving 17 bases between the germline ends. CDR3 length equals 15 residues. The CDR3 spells CASSFPPEGSYEQFF. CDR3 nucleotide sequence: TGTGCCAGCAGTTTTCCCCCCGAAGGCTCCTATGAGCAGTTCTTC.

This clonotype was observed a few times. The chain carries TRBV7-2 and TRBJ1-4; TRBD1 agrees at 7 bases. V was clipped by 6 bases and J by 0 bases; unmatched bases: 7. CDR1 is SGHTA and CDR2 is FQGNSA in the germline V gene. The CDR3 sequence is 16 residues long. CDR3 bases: TGTGCCAGCAGATCACAGGGGACCACAACTAATGAAAAACTGTTTTTT. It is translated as CASRSQGTTTNEKLFF.

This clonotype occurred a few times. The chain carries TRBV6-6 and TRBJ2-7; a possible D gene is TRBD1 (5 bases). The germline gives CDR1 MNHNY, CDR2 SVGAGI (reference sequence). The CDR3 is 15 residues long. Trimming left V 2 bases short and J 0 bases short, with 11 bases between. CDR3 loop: CASSYGAVGSYEQYF. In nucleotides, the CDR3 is TGTGCCAGCAGTTACGGGGCTGTGGGCTCCTACGAGCAGTACTTC.

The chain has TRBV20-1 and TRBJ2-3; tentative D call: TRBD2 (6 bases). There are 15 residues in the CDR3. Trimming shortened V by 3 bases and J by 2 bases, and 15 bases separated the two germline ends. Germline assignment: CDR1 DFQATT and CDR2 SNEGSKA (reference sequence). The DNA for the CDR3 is TGCAGTGCTAGCCCGGGACTGGACTACACAGATACGCAGTATTTT. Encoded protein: CSASPGLDYTDTQYF.

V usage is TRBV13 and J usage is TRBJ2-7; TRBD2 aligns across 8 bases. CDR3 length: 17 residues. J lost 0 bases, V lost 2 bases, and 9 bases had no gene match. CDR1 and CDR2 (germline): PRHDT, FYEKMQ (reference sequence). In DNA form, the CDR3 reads TGTGCCAGCAGCTTACGAGATGGCGGGGGGAGCTCCTACGAGCAGTACTTC. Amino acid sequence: CASSLRDGGGSSYEQYF.

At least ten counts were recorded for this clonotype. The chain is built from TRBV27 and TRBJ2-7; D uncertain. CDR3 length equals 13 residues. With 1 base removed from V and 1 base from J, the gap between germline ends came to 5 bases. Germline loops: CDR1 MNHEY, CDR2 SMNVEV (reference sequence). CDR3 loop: CASSLYPSYEQYF. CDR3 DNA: TGTGCCAGCAGTTTATATCCTTCCTACGAGCAGTACTTC.

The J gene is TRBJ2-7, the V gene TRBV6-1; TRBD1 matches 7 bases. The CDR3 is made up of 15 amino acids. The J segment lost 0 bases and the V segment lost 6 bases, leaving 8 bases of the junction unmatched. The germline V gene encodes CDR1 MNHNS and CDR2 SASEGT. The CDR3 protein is CASRTSGTVSYEQYF. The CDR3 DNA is TGTGCCAGCAGGACCTCCGGGACAGTCTCCTACGAGCAGTACTTC.

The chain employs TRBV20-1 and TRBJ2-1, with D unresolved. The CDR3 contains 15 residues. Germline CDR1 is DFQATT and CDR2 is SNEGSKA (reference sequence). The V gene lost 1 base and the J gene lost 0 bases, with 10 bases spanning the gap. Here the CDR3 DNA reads TGCAGTGCTAGAGGGCGAGATTTCTCCTACAATGAGCAGTTCTTC. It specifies CSARGRDFSYNEQFF.

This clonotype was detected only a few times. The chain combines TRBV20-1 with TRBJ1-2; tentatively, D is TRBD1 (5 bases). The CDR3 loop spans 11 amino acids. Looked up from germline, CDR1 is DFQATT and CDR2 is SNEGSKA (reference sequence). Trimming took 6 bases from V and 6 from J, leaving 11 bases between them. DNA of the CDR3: TGCAGTGCCGCCGGGACGCATGGCTACACCTTC. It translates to CSAAGTHGYTF.

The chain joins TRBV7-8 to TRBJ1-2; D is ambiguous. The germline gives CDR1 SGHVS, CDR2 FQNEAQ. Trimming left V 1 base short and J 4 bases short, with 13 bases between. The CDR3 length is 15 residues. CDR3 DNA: TGTGCCAGCAGCTTAGATCCCAGTCATCCCTATGGCTACACCTTC. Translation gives CASSLDPSHPYGYTF.

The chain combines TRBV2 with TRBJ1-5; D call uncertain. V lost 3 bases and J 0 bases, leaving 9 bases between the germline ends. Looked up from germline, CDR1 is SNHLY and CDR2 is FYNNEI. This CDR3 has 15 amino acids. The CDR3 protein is CASSEYSYSNQPQHF. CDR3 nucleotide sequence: TGTGCCAGCAGTGAGTACAGCTATAGCAATCAGCCCCAGCATTTT.

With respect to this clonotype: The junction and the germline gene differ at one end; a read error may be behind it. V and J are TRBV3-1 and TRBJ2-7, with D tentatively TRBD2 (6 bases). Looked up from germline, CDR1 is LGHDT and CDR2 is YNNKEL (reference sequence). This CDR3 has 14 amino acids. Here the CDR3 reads CTSSPSGTHYEQYF. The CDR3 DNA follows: TGTACCAGCAGCCCTTCCGGGACTCACTACGAGCAGTACTTC.